This is a list of T cell receptor beta chains from one sample in a study of Ad26.COV2.S vaccination and SARS-CoV-2 variants. Only in-frame clones appear in the TCRdb table, and some are missing; sequencing was by immunoSEQ multiplex PCR. The table shows more than 300,000 clones, with around 88% occurring only once. The source was peripheral blood, collected in a trial of Ad26.COV2.S vaccine versus placebo. All receptors come from a person between 18 and 65 years old who received the Ad26.COV2.S COVID-19 vaccine or a placebo. Each CDR3 is given with its conserved first and last residue. A D gene is named only where the DNA matches it firmly. Some rows have no size entry. The others give once, few or many, or a class for an expanded clone.

CDR3nt: TGTGCCAGCAGCCAAGAGTGGGAAAGCTCCTACAATGAGCAGTTCTTC; CDR3aa: CASSQEWESSYNEQFF; j_gene: TRBJ2-1; d_gene: .; abundance: .; v_gene: TRBV14
CDR3nt: TGTGCCAGCAGTGTCTGGGCCACAGGCGATTCACCCCTCCACTTT; CDR3aa: CASSVWATGDSPLHF; j_gene: TRBJ1-6; d_gene: .; abundance: .; v_gene: TRBV28
CDR3nt: TGTGCCAGCAGCTACACAGGGATCCCCTATAATTCACCCCTCCACTTT; CDR3aa: CASSYTGIPYNSPLHF; j_gene: TRBJ1-6; d_gene: .; abundance: .; v_gene: TRBV11-2
CDR3nt: TGTGCCGGTAACCCCCTAGCGGGGCTCTACAATGAGCAGTTCTTC; CDR3aa: CAGNPLAGLYNEQFF; j_gene: TRBJ2-1; d_gene: TRBD2; abundance: once; v_gene: TRBV19
CDR3nt: TGCGCCAGCAGCCAAGATCGAGGGAGGGCCTCTGAGCAGTTCTTC; CDR3aa: CASSQDRGRASEQFF; j_gene: TRBJ2-1; d_gene: TRBD2; abundance: .; v_gene: TRBV4-1
CDR3nt: TGTGCCAGCAGCTTCCAAGGTGGGCTAGCGGGTGGTAATGAGCAGTTCTTC; CDR3aa: CASSFQGGLAGGNEQFF; j_gene: TRBJ2-1; d_gene: TRBD2; abundance: .; v_gene: TRBV9
CDR3nt: TGTGCCAGCAGTGGTATACTTACGGGGGAATATCAGCCCCAGCATTTT; CDR3aa: CASSGILTGEYQPQHF; j_gene: TRBJ1-5; d_gene: .; abundance: once; v_gene: TRBV2
CDR3nt: TGTGCCAGCAGCCGACAGGGTCTAAGTGCTTTCTTT; CDR3aa: CASSRQGLSAFF; j_gene: TRBJ1-1; d_gene: TRBD1; abundance: .; v_gene: TRBV5-6
CDR3nt: TGTGCCATCAGTGGAAGAGGGGGCAATTCACCCCTCCACTTT; CDR3aa: CAISGRGGNSPLHF; j_gene: TRBJ1-6; d_gene: TRBD1; abundance: .; v_gene: TRBV10-3
CDR3nt: TGTGCCAGCAGCCCCGCAGAGATCTCCTACAATGAGCAGTTCTTC; CDR3aa: CASSPAEISYNEQFF; j_gene: TRBJ2-1; d_gene: .; abundance: .; v_gene: TRBV7-2
CDR3nt: TGTGCCAGCTACGGCACAGATACGCAGTATTTT; CDR3aa: CASYGTDTQYF; j_gene: TRBJ2-3; d_gene: .; abundance: .; v_gene: TRBV28
CDR3nt: TGTGCCAGCAGCGCACAGACAGTTGGCTACACCTTC; CDR3aa: CASSAQTVGYTF; j_gene: TRBJ1-2; d_gene: .; abundance: .; v_gene: TRBV7-2
CDR3nt: TGTGCCAGCAGTTACTCAACCACGGGACAGGGGGGACCAGATACGCAGTATTTT; CDR3aa: CASSYSTTGQGGPDTQYF; j_gene: TRBJ2-3; d_gene: TRBD1; abundance: .; v_gene: TRBV6-2/TRBV6-3
CDR3nt: TGTGCCAGCAGCATGGTGGCCAGGGGAGATACGCAGTATTTT; CDR3aa: CASSMVARGDTQYF; j_gene: TRBJ2-3; d_gene: .; abundance: .; v_gene: TRBV6-2/TRBV6-3
CDR3nt: TGTGCCAGCAGCTTAGATTCCGTGACCCAGTACTTC; CDR3aa: CASSLDSVTQYF; j_gene: TRBJ2-5; d_gene: .; abundance: .; v_gene: TRBV11-3
CDR3nt: TGTGCCAGCAGCGTCCACAGGGGGACGCCCCAGTACTTC; CDR3aa: CASSVHRGTPQYF; j_gene: TRBJ2-5; d_gene: TRBD1; abundance: .; v_gene: TRBV7-8
CDR3nt: TGTGCAAGTCGCTTACCCACACCCCGATCGGGGGACGTTCGAGAAAAACTGTTTTTT; CDR3aa: CASRLPTPRSGDVREKLFF; j_gene: TRBJ1-4; d_gene: .; abundance: .; v_gene: TRBV12-2
CDR3nt: TGCGCCAGCAGCCCTGGGGGAGCAACTAATGAAAAACTGTTTTTT; CDR3aa: CASSPGGATNEKLFF; j_gene: TRBJ1-4; d_gene: .; abundance: .; v_gene: TRBV4-3
CDR3nt: TGTGCCAGCAGCGTTTGGAGGGGGGGCCGAAATGAGCAGTTCTTC; CDR3aa: CASSVWRGGRNEQFF; j_gene: TRBJ2-1; d_gene: .; abundance: .; v_gene: TRBV9
CDR3nt: TGTGCCAGCAGAAGTTATAGCAATCAGCCCCAGCATTTT; CDR3aa: CASRSYSNQPQHF; j_gene: TRBJ1-5; d_gene: .; abundance: .; v_gene: TRBV7-2
CDR3nt: TGTGCCAGCAGTGAACGATCAGGGGGCTGGGAAAAACTGTTTTTT; CDR3aa: CASSERSGGWEKLFF; j_gene: TRBJ1-4; d_gene: TRBD1; abundance: .; v_gene: TRBV25-1
CDR3nt: TGTGCCAGTAGAACTAGCGGGGGTATCACAGATACGCAGTATTTT; CDR3aa: CASRTSGGITDTQYF; j_gene: TRBJ2-3; d_gene: TRBD2; abundance: once; v_gene: TRBV19
CDR3nt: TGTGCCAGTAGTATAACAGGGAGTGGGAACACTGAAGCTTTCTTT; CDR3aa: CASSITGSGNTEAFF; j_gene: TRBJ1-1; d_gene: .; abundance: .; v_gene: TRBV19
CDR3nt: TGTGCCAGCAGCGATTATCCCGGGACAGCATCCCCCCTCCACTTT; CDR3aa: CASSDYPGTASPLHF; j_gene: TRBJ1-6; d_gene: TRBD1; abundance: .; v_gene: TRBV7-2
CDR3nt: TGTGCCAGCAGCCAAGGCGGACTAGCGGGAGGGAACACCGGGGAGCTGTTTTTT; CDR3aa: CASSQGGLAGGNTGELFF; j_gene: TRBJ2-2; d_gene: TRBD2; abundance: .; v_gene: TRBV3-1/TRBV3-2
CDR3nt: TGTGCCAGCATTAAAGCCGGGCTAAATGAGCAGTTCTTC; CDR3aa: CASIKAGLNEQFF; j_gene: TRBJ2-1; d_gene: .; abundance: once; v_gene: TRBV27
CDR3nt: TGTGCCATCAGTCCCGACATCCTGAACACTGAAGCTTTCTTT; CDR3aa: CAISPDILNTEAFF; j_gene: TRBJ1-1; d_gene: .; abundance: .; v_gene: TRBV10-3
CDR3nt: TGCGCCAGCAGCTTGGAAGAGGGGCGCCGCACTGAAGCTTTCTTT; CDR3aa: CASSLEEGRRTEAFF; j_gene: TRBJ1-1; d_gene: .; abundance: .; v_gene: TRBV5-1